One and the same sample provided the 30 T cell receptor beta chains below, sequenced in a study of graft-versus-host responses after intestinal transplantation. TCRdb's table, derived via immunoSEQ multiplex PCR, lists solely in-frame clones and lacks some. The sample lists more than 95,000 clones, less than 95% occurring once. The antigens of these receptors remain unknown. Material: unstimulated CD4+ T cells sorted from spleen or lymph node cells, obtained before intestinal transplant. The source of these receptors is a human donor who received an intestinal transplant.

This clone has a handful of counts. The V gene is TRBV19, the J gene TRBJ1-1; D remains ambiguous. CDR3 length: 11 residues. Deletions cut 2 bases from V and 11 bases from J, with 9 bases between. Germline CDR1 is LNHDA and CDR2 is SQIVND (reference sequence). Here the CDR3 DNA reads TGTGCCAGTAGTATAACGCGGCGGGCTTTCTTT. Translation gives CASSITRRAFF.

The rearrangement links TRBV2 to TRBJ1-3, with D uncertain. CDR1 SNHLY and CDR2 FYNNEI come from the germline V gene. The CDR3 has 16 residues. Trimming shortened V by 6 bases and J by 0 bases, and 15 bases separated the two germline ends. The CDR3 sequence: CASRAGYFVSGNTIYF. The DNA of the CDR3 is TGTGCCAGCAGGGCAGGATACTTTGTCTCTGGAAACACCATATATTTT.

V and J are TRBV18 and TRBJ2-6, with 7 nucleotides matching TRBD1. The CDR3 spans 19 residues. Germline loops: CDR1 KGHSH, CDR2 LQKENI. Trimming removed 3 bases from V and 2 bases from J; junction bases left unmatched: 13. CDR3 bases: TGTGCCAGCTCACCCCTATCGACAGGGCATGGGCCTGGGGCCAACGTCCTGACTTTC. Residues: CASSPLSTGHGPGANVLTF.

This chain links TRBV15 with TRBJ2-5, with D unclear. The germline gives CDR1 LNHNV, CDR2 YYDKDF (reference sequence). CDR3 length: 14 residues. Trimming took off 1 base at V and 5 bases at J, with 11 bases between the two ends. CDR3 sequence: CATSRAVSWETQYF. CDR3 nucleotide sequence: TGTGCCACCAGCAGAGCCGTGAGCTGGGAGACCCAGTACTTC.

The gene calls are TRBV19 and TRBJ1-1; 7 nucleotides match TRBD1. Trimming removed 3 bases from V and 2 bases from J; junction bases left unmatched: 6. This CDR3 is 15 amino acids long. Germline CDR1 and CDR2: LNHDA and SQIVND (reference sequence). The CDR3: CASSIFQGVNTEAFF. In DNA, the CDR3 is TGTGCCAGTAGTATTTTCCAGGGGGTCAACACTGAAGCTTTCTTT.

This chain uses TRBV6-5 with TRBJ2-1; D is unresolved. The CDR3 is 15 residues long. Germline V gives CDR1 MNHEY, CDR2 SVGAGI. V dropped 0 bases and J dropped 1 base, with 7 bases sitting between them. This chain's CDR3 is CASSYSTTSYNEQFF. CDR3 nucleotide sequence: TGTGCCAGCAGTTACTCGACAACATCCTACAATGAGCAGTTCTTC.

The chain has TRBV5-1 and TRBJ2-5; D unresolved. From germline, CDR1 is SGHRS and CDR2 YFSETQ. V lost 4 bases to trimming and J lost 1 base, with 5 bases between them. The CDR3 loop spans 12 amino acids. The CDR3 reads CASSLLQETQYF. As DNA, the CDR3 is TGCGCCAGCAGCCTCCTCCAAGAGACCCAGTACTTC. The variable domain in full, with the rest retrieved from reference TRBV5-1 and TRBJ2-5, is KAGVTQTPRYLIKTRGQQVTLSCSPISGHRSVSWYQQTPGQGLQFLFEYFSETQRNKGNFPGRFSGRQFSNSRSEMNVSTLELGDSALYLCASSLLQETQYFGPGTRLLVL.

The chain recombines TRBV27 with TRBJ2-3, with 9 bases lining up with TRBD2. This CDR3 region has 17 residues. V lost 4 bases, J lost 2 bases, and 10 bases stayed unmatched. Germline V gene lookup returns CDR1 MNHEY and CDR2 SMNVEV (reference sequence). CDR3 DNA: TGTGCCAGCAGTTCTCAGCGGGGGGTCGTCACCACAGATACGCAGTATTTT. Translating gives CASSSQRGVVTTDTQYF.

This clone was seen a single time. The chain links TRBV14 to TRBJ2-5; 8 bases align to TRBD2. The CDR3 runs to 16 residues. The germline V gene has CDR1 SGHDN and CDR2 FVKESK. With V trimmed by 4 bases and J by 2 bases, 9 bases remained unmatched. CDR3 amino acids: CASSPRWGLGQETQYF. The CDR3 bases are TGTGCCAGCAGCCCAAGATGGGGACTAGGACAAGAGACCCAGTACTTC.

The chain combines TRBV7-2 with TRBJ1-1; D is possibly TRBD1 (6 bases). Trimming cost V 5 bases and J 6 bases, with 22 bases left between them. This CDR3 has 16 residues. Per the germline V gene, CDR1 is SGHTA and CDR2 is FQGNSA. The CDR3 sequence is CASSHVRGLGGAEAFF. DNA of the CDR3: TGTGCCAGCAGCCACGTCAGGGGTTTGGGGGGGGCTGAAGCTTTCTTT.

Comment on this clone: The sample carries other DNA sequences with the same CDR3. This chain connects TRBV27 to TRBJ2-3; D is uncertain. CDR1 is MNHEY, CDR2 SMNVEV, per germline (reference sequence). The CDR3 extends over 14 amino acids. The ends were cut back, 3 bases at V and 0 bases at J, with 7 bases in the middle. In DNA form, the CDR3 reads TGTGCCAGCAGTTTGGCCTCTAGCACAGATACGCAGTATTTT. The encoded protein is CASSLASSTDTQYF.

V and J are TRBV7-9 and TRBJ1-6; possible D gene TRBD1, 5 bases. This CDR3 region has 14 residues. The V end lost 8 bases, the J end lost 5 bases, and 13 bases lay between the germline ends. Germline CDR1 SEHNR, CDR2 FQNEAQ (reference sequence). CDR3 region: CASGGEGDNSPLHF. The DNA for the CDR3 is TGTGCCAGCGGGGGGGAAGGAGATAATTCACCCCTCCACTTT.

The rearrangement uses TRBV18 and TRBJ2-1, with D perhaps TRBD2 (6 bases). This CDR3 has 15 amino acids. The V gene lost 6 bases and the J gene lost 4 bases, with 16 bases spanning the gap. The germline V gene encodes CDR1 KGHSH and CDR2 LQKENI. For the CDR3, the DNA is TGTGCCAGCTCGTCGACTAGGACCGAATACAATGAGCAGTTCTTC. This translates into CASSSTRTEYNEQFF.

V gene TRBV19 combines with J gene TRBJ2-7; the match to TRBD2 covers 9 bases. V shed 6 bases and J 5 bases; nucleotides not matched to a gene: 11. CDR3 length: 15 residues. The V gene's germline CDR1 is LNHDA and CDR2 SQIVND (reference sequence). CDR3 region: CASRSWRGGPDEQYF. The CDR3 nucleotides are TGTGCCAGTAGAAGTTGGCGGGGGGGGCCTGACGAGCAGTACTTC.

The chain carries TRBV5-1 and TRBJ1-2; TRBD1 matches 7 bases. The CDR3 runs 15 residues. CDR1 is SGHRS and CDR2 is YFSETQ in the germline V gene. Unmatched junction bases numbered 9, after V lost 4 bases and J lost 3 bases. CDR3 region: CASSISGQYHYGYTF. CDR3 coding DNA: TGCGCCAGCAGCATTTCGGGACAGTACCACTATGGCTACACCTTC.

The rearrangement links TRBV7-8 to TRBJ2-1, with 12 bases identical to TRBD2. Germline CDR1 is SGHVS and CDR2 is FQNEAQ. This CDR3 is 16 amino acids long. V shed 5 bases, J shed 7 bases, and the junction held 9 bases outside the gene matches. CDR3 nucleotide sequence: TGTGCCAGCAGCCCAAGATCTAGCGGGAGGGTAAATGAGCAGTTCTTC. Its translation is CASSPRSSGRVNEQFF.

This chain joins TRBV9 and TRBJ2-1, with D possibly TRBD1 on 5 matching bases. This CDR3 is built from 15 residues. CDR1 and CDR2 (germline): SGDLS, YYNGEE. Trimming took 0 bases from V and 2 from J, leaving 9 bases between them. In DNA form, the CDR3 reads TGTGCCAGCAGCGTAGACAGGTCCCCCTACAATGAGCAGTTCTTC. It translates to CASSVDRSPYNEQFF. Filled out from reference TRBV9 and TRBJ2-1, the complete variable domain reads DSGVTQTPKHLITATGQRVTLRCSPRSGDLSVYWYQQSLDQGLQFLIQYYNGEERAKGNILERFSAQQFPDLHSELNLSSLELGDSALYFCASSVDRSPYNEQFFGPGTRLTVL.

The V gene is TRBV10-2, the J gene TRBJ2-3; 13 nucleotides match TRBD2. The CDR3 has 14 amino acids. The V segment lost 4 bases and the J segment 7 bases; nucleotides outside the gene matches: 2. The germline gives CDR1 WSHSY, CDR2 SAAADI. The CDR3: CASSGTSGSHTQYF. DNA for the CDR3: TGCGCCAGCAGTGGGACTAGCGGGAGCCATACGCAGTATTTT.

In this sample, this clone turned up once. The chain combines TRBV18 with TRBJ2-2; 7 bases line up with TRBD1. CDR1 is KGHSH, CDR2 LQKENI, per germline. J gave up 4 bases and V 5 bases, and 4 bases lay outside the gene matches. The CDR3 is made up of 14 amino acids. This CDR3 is CASSVRQGTGELFF. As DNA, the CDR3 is TGTGCCAGCTCAGTCAGACAGGGCACCGGGGAGCTGTTTTTT.

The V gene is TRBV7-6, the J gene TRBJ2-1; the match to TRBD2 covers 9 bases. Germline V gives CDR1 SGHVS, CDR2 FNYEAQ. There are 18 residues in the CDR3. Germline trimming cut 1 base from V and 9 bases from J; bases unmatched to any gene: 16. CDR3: CASSLGLGSGSLIAEQFF. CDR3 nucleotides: TGTGCCAGCAGCTTAGGATTGGGTAGCGGGAGTCTAATAGCTGAGCAGTTCTTC.

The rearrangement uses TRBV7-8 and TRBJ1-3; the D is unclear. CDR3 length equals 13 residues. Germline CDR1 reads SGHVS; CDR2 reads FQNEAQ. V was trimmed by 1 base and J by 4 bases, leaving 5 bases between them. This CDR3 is CASSLDIGNTIYF. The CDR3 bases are TGTGCCAGCAGCTTAGACATCGGAAACACCATATATTTT.

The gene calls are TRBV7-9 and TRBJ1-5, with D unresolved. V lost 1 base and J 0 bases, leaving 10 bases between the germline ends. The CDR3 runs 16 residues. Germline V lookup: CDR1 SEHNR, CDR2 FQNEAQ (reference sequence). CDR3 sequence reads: CASSLGRGDSNQPQHF. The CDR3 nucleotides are TGTGCCAGCAGCTTAGGACGAGGTGATAGCAATCAGCCCCAGCATTTT.

The chain's CDR3 is CASSDRTGELFF. The DNA for the CDR3 is TGTGCCAGCAGTGACAGGACCGGGGAGCTGTTTTTT. V usage is TRBV6-5 and J usage is TRBJ2-2; possibly TRBD1 for D (6 bases). Germline V gene sequence: CDR1 MNHEY, CDR2 SVGAGI. V lost 5 bases to trimming and J lost 5 bases, with 6 bases between them. CDR3 length: 12 residues.

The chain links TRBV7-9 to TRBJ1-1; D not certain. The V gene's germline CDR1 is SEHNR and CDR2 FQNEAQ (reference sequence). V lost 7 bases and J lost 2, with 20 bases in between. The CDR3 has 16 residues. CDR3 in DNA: TGTGCCAGCACCTCGGGGTATCGGGCCCTTAACACTGAAGCTTTCTTT. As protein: CASTSGYRALNTEAFF.

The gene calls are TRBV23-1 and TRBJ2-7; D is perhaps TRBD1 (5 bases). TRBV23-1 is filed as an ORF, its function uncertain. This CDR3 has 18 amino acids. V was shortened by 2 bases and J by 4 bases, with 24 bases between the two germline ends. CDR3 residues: CASSQNPSPGRGHYEQYF. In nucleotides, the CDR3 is TGCGCCAGCAGTCAAAATCCCTCACCGGGCCGAGGACATTACGAGCAGTACTTC.

CDR3 sequence reads: CANLPLAGVYNEQFF. As DNA, the CDR3 is TGTGCCAACCTGCCCCTAGCGGGAGTATACAATGAGCAGTTCTTC. This chain links TRBV25-1 with TRBJ2-1; 10 bases map to TRBD2. This CDR3 is built from 15 residues. The germline V gene has CDR1 MGHDK and CDR2 SYGVNS. Unmatched junction bases numbered 10, after V lost 10 bases and J lost 4 bases.

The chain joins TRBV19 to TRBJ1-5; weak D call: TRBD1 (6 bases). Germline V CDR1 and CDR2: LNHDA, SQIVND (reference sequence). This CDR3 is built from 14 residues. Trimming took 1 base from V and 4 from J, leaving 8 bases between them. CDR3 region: CASSIGQGNQPQHF. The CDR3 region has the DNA TGTGCCAGTAGTATAGGTCAGGGGAATCAGCCCCAGCATTTT.

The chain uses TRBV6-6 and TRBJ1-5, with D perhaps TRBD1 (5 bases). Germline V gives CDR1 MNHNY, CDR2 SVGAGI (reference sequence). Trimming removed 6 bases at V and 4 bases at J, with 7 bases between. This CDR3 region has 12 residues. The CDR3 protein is CASRDTNQPQHF. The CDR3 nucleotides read TGTGCCAGCAGGGACACAAATCAGCCCCAGCATTTT.

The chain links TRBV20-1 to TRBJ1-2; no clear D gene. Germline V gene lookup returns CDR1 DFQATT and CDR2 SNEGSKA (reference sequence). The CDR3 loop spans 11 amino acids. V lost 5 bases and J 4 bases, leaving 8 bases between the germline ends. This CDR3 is CSAPHTYGYTF. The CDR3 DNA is TGCAGTGCTCCCCACACCTATGGCTACACCTTC.

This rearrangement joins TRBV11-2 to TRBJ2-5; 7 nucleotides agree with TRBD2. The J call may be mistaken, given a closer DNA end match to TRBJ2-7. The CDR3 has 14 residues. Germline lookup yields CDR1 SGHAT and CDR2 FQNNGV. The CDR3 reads CASSPVSGYYEQYF. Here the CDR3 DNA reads TGTGCCAGCAGCCCAGTTAGCGGGTACTACGAGCAGTACTTC.